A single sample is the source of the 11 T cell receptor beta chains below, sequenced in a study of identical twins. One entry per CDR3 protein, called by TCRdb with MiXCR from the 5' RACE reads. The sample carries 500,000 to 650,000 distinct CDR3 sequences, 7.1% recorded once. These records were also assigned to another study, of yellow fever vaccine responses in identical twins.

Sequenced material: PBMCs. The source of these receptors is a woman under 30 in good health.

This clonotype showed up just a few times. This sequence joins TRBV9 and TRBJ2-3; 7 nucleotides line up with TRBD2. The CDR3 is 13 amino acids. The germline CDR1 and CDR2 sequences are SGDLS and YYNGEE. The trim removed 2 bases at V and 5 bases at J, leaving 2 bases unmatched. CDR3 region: CASSVGGVDTQYF. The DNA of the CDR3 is TGTGCCAGCAGCGTGGGAGGGGTAGATACGCAGTATTTT.

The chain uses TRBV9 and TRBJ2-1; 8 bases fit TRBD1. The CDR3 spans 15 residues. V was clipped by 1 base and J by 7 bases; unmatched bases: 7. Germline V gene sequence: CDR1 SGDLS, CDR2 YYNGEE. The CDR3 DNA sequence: TGTGCCAGCAGCGTATCTGCAGGGGGCATGAATGAGCAGTTCTTC. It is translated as CASSVSAGGMNEQFF.

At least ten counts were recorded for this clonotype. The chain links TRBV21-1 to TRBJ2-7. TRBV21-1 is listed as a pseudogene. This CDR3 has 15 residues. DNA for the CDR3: TGTGCCAGCAGCAACCCCGAACCTACAAGATACGAGCAGTACGTC. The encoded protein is CASSNPEPTRYEQYV.

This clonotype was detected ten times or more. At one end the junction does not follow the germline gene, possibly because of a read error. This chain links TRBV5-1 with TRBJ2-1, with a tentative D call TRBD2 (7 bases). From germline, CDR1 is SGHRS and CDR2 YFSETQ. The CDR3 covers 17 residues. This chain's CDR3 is CASSLGGGGPSNNEQFF. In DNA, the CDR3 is TGCGCCAGCAGCTTGGGGGGGGGCGGCCCCTCCAACAATGAGCAGTTCTTC.

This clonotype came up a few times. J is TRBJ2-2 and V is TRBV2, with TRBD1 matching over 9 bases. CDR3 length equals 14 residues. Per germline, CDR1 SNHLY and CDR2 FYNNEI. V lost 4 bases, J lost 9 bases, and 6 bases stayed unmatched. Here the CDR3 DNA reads TGTGCCAGCAGTGTACAGGGGGCTTTGAGGGAGCTGTTTTTT. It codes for CASSVQGALRELFF. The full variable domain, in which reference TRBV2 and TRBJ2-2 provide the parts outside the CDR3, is EPEVTQTPSHQVTQMGQEVILRCVPISNHLYFYWYRQILGQKVEFLVSFYNNEISEKSEIFDDQFSVERPDGSNFTLKIRSTKLEDSAMYFCASSVQGALRELFFGEGSRLTVL.

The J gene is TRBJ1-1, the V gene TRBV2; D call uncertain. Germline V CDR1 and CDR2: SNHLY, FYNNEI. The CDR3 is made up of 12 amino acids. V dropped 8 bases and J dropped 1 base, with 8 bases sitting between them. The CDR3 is CASRIGNTEAFF. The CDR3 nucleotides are TGTGCCAGCCGGATTGGGAACACTGAAGCTTTCTTT.

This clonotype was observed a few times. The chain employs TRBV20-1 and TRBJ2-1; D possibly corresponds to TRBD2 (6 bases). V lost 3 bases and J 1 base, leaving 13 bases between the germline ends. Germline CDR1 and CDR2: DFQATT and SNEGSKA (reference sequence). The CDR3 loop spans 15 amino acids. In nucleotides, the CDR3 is TGCAGTGCTAGGGTACGACTAGTTTCCTACAATGAGCAGTTCTTC. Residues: CSARVRLVSYNEQFF.

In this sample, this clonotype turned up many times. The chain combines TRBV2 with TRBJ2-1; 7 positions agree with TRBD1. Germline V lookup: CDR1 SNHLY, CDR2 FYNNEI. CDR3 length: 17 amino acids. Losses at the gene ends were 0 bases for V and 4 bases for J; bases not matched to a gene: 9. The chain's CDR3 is CASSEAAGTAAYNEQFF. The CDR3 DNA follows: TGTGCCAGCAGTGAAGCAGCTGGGACAGCGGCTTACAATGAGCAGTTCTTC.

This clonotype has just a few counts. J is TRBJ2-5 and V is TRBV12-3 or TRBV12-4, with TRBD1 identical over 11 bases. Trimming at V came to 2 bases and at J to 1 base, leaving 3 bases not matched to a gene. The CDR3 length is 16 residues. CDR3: CASSLWDRGSQETQYF. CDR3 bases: TGTGCCAGCAGTTTATGGGACAGGGGGTCCCAAGAGACCCAGTACTTC.

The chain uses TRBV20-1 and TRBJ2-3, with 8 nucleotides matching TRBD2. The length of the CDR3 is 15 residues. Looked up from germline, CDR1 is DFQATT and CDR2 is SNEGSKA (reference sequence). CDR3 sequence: CFARGGAGVTDTQYF. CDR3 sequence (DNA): TGCTTTGCTAGAGGTGGAGCGGGGGTCACAGATACGCAGTATTTT.

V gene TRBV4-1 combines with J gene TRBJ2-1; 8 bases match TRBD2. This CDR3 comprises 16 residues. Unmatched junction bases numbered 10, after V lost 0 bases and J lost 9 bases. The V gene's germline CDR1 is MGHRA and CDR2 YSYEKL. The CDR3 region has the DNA TGCGCCAGCAGCCAAGAACCGGGACTAGGGGTTGTTGAGCAGTTCTTC. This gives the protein CASSQEPGLGVVEQFF.